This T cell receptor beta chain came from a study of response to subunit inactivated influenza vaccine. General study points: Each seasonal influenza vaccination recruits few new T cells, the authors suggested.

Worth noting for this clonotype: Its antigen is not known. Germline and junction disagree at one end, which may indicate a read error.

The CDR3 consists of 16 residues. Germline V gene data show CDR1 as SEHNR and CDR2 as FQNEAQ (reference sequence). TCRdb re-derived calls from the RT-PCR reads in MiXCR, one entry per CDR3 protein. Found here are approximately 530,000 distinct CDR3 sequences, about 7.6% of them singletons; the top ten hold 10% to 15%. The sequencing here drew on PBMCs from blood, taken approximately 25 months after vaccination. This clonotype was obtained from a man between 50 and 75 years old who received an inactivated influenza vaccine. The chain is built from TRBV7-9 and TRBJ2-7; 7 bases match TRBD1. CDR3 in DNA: TGTGCCAGCAGCGTAGCCTCGGGACAGCGATGGGACGAGCAGTACTTC. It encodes CASSVASGQRWDEQYF. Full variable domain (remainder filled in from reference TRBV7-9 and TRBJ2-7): DTGVSQNPRHKITKRGQNVTFRCDPISEHNRLYWYRQTLGQGPEFLTYFQNEAQLEKSRLLSDRFSAERPKGSFSTLEIQRTEQGDSAMYLCASSVASGQRWDEQYFGPGTRLTVT.